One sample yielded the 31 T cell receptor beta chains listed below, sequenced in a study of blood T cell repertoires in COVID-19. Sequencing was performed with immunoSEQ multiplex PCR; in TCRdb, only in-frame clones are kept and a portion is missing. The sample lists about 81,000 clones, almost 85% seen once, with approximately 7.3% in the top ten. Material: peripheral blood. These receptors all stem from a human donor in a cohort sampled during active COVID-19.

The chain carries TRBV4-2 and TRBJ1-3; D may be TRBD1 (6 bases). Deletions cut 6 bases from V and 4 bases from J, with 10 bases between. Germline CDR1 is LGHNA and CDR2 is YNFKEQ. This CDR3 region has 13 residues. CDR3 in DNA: TGTGCCAGCAGAGACAGGCAGGGAAACACCATATATTTT. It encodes CASRDRQGNTIYF.

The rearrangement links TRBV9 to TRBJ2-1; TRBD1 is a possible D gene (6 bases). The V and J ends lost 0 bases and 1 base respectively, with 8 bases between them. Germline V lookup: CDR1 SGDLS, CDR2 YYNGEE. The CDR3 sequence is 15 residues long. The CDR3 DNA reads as TGTGCCAGCAGCGTAGGGACAGTTTCCTACAATGAGCAGTTCTTC. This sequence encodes CASSVGTVSYNEQFF.

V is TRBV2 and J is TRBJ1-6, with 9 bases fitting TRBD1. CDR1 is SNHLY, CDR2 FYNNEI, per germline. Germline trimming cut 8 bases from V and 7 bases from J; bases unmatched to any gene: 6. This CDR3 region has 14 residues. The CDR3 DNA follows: TGTGCCAGCGGGATTGACAGGGGGAATTCACCCCTCCACTTT. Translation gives CASGIDRGNSPLHF. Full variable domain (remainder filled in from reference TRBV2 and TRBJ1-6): EPEVTQTPSHQVTQMGQEVILRCVPISNHLYFYWYRQILGQKVEFLVSFYNNEISEKSEIFDDQFSVERPDGSNFTLKIRSTKLEDSAMYFCASGIDRGNSPLHFGNGTRLTVT.

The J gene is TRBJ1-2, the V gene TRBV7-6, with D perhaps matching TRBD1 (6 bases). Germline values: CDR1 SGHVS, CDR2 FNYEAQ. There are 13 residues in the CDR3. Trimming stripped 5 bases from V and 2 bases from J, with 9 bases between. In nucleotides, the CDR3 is TGTGCCAGCAGCAAGACAGGAAACTATGGCTACACCTTC. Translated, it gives CASSKTGNYGYTF.

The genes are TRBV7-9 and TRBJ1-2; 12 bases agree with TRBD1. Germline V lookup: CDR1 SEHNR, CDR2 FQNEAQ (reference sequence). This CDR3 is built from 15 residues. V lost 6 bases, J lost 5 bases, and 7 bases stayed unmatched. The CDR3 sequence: CASSSRDRGLYGYTF. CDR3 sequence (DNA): TGTGCCAGCAGTTCCCGGGACAGGGGGCTGTATGGCTACACCTTC.

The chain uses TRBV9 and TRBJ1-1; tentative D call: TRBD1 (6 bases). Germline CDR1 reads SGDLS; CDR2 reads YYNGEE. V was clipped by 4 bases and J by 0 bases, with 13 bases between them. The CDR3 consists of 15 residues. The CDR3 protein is CASSPQGSVNTEAFF. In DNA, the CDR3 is TGTGCCAGCAGCCCGCAGGGGTCCGTGAACACTGAAGCTTTCTTT.

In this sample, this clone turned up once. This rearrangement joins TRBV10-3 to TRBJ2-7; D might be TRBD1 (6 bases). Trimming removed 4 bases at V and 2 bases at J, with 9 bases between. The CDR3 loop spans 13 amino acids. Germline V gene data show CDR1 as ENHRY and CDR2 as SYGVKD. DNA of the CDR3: TGTGCCATCAGTGTGGGGGCCCCCTACGAGCAGTACTTC. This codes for CAISVGAPYEQYF.

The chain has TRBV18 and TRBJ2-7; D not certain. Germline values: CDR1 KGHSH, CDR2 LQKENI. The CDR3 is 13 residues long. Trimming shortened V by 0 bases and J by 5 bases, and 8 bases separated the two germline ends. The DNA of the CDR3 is TGTGCCAGCTCACCACCGTCGGAGCACGAGCAGTACTTC. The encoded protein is CASSPPSEHEQYF. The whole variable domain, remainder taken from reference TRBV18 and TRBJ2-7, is NAGVMQNPRHLVRRRGQEARLRCSPMKGHSHVYWYRQLPEEGLKFMVYLQKENIIDESGMPKERFSAEFPKEGPSILRIQQVVRGDSAAYFCASSPPSEHEQYFGPGTRLTVT.

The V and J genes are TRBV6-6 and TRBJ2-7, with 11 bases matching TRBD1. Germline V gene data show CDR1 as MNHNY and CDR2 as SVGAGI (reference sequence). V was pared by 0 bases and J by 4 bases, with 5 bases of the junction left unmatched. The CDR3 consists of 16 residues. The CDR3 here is CASSYSPGTGGYEQYF. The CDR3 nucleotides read TGTGCCAGCAGTTACTCGCCCGGGACAGGGGGGTACGAGCAGTACTTC.

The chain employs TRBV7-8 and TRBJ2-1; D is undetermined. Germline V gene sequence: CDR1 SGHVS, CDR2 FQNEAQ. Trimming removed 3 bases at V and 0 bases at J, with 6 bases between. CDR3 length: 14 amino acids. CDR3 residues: CASSLYSSYNEQFF. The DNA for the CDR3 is TGTGCCAGCAGCTTGTACAGCTCCTACAATGAGCAGTTCTTC.

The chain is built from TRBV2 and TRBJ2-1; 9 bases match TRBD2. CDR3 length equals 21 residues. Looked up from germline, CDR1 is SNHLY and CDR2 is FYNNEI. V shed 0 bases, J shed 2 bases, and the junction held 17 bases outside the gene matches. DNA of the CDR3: TGTGCCAGCAGTGAAGCCTGGCCTCCAGTGTCCTTAGCGGGGGCCTACAATGAGCAGTTCTTC. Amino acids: CASSEAWPPVSLAGAYNEQFF.

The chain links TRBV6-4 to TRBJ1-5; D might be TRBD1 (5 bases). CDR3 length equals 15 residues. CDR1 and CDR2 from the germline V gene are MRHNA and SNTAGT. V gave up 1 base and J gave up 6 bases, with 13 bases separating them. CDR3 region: CASSDFPGIGQPQHF. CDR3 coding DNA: TGTGCCAGCAGTGACTTTCCAGGGATCGGTCAGCCCCAGCATTTT.

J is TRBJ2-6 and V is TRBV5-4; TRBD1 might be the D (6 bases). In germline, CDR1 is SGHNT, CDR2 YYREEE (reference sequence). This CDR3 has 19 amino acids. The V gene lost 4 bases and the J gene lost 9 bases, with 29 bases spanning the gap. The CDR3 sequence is CASSPGSGTSPFSGNVLTF. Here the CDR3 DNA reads TGTGCCAGCAGCCCGGGATCCGGGACATCCCCTTTCTCAGGCAACGTCCTGACTTTC.

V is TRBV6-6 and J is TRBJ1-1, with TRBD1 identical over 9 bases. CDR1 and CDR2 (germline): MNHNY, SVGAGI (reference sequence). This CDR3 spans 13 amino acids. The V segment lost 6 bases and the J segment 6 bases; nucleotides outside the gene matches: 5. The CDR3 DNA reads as TGTGCCAGCAGCCTGGACAGGGGCGCTGAAGCTTTCTTT. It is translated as CASSLDRGAEAFF.

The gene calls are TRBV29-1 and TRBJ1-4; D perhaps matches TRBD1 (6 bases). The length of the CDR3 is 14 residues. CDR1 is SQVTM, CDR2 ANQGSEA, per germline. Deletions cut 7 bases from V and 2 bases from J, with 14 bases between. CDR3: CSASRTETNEKLFF. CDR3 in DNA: TGCAGCGCCTCCCGGACAGAGACTAATGAAAAACTGTTTTTT.

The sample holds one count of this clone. This CDR3 reads CASSLGVRGDEGYGYTF. Written as DNA, the CDR3 is TGTGCCAGCAGCTTAGGTGTGCGGGGGGACGAAGGCTATGGCTACACCTTC. The rearrangement links TRBV7-3 to TRBJ1-2; tentatively, D is TRBD1 (5 bases). Germline values: CDR1 SGHTA, CDR2 FQGTGA. Deletions cut 2 bases from V and 4 bases from J, with 20 bases between. There are 17 residues in the CDR3. The full variable domain, with the rest looked up from reference TRBV7-3 and TRBJ1-2, is GAGVSQTPSNKVTEKGKYVELRCDPISGHTALYWYRQSLGQGPEFLIYFQGTGAADDSGLPNDRFFAVRPEGSVSTLKIQRTERGDSAVYLCASSLGVRGDEGYGYTFGSGTRLTVV.

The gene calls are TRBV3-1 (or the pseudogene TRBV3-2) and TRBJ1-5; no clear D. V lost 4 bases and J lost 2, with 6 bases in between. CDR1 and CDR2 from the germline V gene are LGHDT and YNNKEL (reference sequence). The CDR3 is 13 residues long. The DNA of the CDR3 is TGTGCCAGCAGCCGGAGAGGCAATCAGCCCCAGCATTTT. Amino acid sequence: CASSRRGNQPQHF.

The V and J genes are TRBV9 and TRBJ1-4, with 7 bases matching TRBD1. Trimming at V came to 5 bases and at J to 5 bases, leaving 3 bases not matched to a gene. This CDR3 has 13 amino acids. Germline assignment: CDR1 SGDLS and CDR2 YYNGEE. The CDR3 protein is CASSFRGNEKLFF. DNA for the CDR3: TGTGCCAGCAGTTTCAGGGGGAATGAAAAACTGTTTTTT.

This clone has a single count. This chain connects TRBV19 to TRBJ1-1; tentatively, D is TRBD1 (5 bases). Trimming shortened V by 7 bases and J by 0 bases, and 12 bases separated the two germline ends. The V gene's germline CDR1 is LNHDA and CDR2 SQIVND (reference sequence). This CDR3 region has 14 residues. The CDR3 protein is CASTMGGVNTEAFF. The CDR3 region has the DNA TGTGCCAGTACCATGGGAGGGGTGAACACTGAAGCTTTCTTT.

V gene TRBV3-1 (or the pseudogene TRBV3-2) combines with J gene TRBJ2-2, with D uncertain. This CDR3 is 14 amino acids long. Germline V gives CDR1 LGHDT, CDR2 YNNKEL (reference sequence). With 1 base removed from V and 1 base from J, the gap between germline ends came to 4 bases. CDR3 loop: CASSQGRNTGELFF. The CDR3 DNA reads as TGTGCCAGCAGCCAAGGCAGGAACACCGGGGAGCTGTTTTTT.

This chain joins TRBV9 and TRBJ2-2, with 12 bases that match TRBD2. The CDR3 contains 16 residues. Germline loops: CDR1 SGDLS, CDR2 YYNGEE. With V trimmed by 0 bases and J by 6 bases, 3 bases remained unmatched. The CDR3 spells CASSVAASGGAGELFF. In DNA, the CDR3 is TGTGCCAGCAGCGTAGCTGCTAGCGGGGGGGCCGGGGAGCTGTTTTTT.

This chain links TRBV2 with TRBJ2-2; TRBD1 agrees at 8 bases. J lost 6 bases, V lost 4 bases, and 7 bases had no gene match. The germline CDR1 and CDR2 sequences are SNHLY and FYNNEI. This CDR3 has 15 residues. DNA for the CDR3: TGTGCCAGCAGTGTGGACAGGGTGGGGGCCGGGGAGCTGTTTTTT. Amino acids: CASSVDRVGAGELFF.

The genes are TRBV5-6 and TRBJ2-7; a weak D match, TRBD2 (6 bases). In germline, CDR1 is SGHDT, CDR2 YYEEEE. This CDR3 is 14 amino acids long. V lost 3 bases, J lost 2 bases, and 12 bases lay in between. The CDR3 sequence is CASSSGLATYEQYF. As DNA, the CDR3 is TGTGCCAGCAGCTCGGGACTCGCGACCTACGAGCAGTACTTC.

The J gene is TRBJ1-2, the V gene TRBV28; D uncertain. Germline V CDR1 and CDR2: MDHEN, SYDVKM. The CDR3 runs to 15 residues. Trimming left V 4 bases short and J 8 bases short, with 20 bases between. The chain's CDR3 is CASSSPYGRPGGYTF. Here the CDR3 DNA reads TGTGCCAGCAGTTCCCCGTATGGCAGGCCGGGGGGCTACACCTTC.

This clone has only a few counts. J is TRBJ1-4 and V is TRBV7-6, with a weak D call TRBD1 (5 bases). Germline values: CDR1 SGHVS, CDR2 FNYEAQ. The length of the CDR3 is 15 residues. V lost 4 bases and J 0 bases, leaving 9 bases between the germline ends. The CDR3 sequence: CASSSGGSTNEKLFF. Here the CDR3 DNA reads TGTGCCAGCAGCTCCGGGGGGTCAACTAATGAAAAACTGTTTTTT.

DNA of the CDR3: TGTGCCAGCAGCGTTTTTCAGGGGAGCACAGATACGCAGTATTTT. Amino acids: CASSVFQGSTDTQYF. V is TRBV9 and J is TRBJ2-3, with D possibly being TRBD1 (6 bases). Trimming removed 2 bases from V and 0 bases from J, with 10 bases in between. CDR3 length equals 15 residues. Germline V gene lookup returns CDR1 SGDLS and CDR2 YYNGEE.

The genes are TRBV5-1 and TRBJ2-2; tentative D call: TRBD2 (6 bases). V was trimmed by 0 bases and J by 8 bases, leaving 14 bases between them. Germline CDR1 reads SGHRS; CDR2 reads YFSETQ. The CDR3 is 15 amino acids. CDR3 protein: CASSLASGTLGELFF. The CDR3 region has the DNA TGCGCCAGCAGCTTGGCATCAGGGACTTTAGGGGAGCTGTTTTTT.

For the CDR3, the DNA is TGTGCCAGCAGCGTAGCTCCAGGGGGTGGTGCAACTAATGAAAAACTGTTTTTT. Its translation is CASSVAPGGGATNEKLFF. The chain joins TRBV9 to TRBJ1-4, with 7 positions matching TRBD1. Germline V gene lookup returns CDR1 SGDLS and CDR2 YYNGEE. V lost 0 bases, J lost 0 bases, and 8 bases stayed unmatched. There are 18 residues in the CDR3.

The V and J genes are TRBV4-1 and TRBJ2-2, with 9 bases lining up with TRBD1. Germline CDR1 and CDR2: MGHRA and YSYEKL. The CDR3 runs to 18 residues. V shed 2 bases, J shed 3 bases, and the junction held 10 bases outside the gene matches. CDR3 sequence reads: CASSQRTGALLYTGELFF. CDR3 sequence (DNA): TGCGCCAGCAGCCAACGGACAGGGGCCTTACTATACACCGGGGAGCTGTTTTTT.

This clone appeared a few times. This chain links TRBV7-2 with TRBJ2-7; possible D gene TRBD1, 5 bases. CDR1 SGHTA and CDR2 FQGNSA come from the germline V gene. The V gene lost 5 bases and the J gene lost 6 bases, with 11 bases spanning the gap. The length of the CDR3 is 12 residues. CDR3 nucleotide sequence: TGTGCCAGCAGCCTATACAGGTCCGAGCAGTACTTC. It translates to CASSLYRSEQYF.

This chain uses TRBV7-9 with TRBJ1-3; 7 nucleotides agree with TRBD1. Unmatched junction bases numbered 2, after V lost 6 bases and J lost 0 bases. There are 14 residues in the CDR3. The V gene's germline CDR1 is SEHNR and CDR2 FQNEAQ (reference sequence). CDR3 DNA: TGTGCCAGCAGTGGGACAGCCTCTGGAAACACCATATATTTT. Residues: CASSGTASGNTIYF.